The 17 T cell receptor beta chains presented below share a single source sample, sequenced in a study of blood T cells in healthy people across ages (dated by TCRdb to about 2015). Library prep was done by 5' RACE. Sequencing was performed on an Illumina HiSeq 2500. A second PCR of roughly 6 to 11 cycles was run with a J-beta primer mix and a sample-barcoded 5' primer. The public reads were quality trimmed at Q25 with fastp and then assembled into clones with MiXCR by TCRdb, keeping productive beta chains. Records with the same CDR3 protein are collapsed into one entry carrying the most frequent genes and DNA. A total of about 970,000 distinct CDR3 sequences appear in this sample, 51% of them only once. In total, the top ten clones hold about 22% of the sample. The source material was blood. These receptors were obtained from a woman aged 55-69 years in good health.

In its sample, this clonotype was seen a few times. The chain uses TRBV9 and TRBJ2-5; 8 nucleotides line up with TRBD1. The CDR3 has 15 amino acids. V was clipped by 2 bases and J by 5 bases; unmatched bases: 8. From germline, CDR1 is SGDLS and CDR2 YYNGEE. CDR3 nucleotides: TGTGCCAGCAGCGTCGGGACAGGCTTATTGGAGACCCAGTACTTC. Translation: CASSVGTGLLETQYF.

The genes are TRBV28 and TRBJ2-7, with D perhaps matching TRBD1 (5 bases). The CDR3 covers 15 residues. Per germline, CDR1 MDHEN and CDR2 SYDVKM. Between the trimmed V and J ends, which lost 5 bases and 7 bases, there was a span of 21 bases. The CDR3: CASSLGARSLAEQYF. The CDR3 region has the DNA TGTGCCAGCAGTCTAGGGGCTAGAAGCCTTGCAGAGCAGTACTTC.

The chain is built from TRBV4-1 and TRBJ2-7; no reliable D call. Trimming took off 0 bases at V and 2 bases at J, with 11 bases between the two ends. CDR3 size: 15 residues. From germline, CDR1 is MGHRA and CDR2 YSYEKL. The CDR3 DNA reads TGCGCCAGCAGCCAAGATAAAGGAAGCCCCTACGAGCAGTACTTC. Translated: CASSQDKGSPYEQYF.

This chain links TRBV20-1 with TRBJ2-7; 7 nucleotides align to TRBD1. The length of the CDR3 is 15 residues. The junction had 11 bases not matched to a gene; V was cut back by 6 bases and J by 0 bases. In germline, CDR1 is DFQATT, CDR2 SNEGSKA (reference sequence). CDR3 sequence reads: CSAKSRQGYSYEQYF. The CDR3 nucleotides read TGCAGTGCAAAGAGCCGACAGGGATACTCCTACGAGCAGTACTTC.

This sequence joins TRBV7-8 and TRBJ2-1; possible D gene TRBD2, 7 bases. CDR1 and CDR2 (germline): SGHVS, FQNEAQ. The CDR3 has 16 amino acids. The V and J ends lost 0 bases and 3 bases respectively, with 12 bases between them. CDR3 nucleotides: TGTGCCAGCAGCTTAGCGAGGGGGGGAAACTACAATGAGCAGTTCTTC. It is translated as CASSLARGGNYNEQFF.

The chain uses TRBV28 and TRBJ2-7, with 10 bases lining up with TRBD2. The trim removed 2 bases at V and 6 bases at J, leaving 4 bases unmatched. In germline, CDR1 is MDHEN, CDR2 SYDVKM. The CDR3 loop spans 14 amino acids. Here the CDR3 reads CASSLVWTSGEQYF. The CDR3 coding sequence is TGTGCCAGCAGTTTAGTTTGGACTAGCGGCGAGCAGTACTTC.

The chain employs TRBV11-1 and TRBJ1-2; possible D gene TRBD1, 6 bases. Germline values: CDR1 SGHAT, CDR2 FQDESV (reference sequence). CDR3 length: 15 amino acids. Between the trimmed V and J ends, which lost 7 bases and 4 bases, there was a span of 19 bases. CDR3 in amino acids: CASNLHEDSPYGYTF. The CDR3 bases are TGTGCCAGCAACCTCCATGAGGACAGTCCCTATGGCTACACCTTC.

The chain's CDR3 is CSVEFGTGEQDTQYF. Here the CDR3 DNA reads TGCAGCGTTGAATTCGGGACAGGGGAGCAAGATACGCAGTATTTT. The J gene is TRBJ2-3, the V gene TRBV29-1; TRBD1 matches 10 bases. V lost 2 bases to trimming and J lost 5 bases; unmatched junction nucleotides: 7. There are 15 residues in the CDR3. Germline CDR1 SQVTM, CDR2 ANQGSEA.

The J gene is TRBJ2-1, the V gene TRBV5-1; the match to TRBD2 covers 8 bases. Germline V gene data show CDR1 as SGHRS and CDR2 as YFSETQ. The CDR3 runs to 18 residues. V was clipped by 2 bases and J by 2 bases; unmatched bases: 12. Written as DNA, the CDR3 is TGCGCCAGCAGCTTCGTACTAGCGGAAGGGGATACCTACAATGAGCAGTTCTTC. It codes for CASSFVLAEGDTYNEQFF. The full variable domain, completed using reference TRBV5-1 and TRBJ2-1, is KAGVTQTPRYLIKTRGQQVTLSCSPISGHRSVSWYQQTPGQGLQFLFEYFSETQRNKGNFPGRFSGRQFSNSRSEMNVSTLELGDSALYLCASSFVLAEGDTYNEQFFGPGTRLTVL.

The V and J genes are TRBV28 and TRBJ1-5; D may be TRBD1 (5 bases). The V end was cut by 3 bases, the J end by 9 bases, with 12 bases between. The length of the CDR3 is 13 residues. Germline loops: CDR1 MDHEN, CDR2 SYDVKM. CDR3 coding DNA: TGTGCCAGCAGTTTGGGCCCGGGGCGGCCCCAGCATTTT. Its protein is CASSLGPGRPQHF.

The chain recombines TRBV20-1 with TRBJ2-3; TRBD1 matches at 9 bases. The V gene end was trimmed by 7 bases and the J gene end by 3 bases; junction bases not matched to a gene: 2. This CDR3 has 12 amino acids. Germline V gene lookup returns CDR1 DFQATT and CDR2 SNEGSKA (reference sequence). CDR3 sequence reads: CSGQGGTDTQYF. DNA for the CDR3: TGCAGTGGACAGGGGGGTACAGATACGCAGTATTTT.

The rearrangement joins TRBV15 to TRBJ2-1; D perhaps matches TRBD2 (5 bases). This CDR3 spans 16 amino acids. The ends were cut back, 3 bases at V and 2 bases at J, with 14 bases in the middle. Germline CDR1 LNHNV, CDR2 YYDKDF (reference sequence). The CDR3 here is CATSSMTTTTYNEQFF. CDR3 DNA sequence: TGTGCCACCAGCAGCATGACTACCACAACCTACAATGAGCAGTTCTTC.

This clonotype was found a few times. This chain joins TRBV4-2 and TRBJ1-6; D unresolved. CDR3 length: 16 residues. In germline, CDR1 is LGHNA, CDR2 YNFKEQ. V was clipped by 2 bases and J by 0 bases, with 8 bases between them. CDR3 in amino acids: CASSQPQSSYNSPLHF. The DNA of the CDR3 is TGTGCCAGCAGCCAACCACAGAGCTCCTATAATTCACCCCTCCACTTT.

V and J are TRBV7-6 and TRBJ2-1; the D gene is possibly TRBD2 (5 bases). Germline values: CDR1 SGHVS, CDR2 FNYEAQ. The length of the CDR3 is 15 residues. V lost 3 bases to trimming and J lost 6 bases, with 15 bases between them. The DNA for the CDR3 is TGTGCCAGCAGCTTCGGGGTCACTCCAAGCAATGAGCAGTTCTTC. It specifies CASSFGVTPSNEQFF.

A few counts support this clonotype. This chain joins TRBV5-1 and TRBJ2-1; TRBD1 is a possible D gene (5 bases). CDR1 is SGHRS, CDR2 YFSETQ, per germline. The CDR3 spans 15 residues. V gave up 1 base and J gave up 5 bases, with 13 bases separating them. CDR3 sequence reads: CASSLNTGRNNEQFF. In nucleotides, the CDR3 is TGCGCCAGCAGCTTGAATACAGGCCGGAACAATGAGCAGTTCTTC.

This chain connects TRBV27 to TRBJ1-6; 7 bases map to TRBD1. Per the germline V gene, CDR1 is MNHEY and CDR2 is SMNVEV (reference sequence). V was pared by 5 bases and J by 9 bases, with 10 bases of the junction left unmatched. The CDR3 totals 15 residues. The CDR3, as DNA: TGTGCCAGCAGTGCCCGACAGGGAAGGAGTTCACCCCTCCACTTT. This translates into CASSARQGRSSPLHF.

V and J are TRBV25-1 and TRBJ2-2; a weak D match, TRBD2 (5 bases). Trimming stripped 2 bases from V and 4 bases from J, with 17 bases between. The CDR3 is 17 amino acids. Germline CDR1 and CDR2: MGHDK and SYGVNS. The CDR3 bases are TGTGCCAGCAGTGAAATAGCGACTCTAGGGAGCACCGGGGAGCTGTTTTTT. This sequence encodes CASSEIATLGSTGELFF.